These 19 T cell receptor beta chains were all obtained from the same sample, sequenced in a study of OX40 agonist ivuxolimab in advanced cancers. Only in-frame clones appear in the TCRdb table, and some are missing; sequencing was by immunoSEQ multiplex PCR. In the table there are approximately 70,000 clones, about 90% of which are singletons. Sample: CD4+ or CD8+ T cells sorted from blood, taken in a trial of the OX40 agonist ivuxolimab. All receptors derive from an adult with an advanced solid tumor such as melanoma, head and neck, liver or kidney cancer.

The V call is TRBV2, the J call TRBJ2-2; D perhaps matches TRBD2 (6 bases). Germline CDR1 and CDR2: SNHLY and FYNNEI. Trimming stripped 6 bases from V and 6 bases from J, with 8 bases between. The CDR3 has 12 amino acids. The CDR3, as DNA: TGTGCCAGCAGGGGGGAGGCCGGGGAGCTGTTTTTT. This sequence encodes CASRGEAGELFF. Variable domain in full (rest from reference TRBV2 and TRBJ2-2): EPEVTQTPSHQVTQMGQEVILRCVPISNHLYFYWYRQILGQKVEFLVSFYNNEISEKSEIFDDQFSVERPDGSNFTLKIRSTKLEDSAMYFCASRGEAGELFFGEGSRLTVL.

The chain links TRBV5-5 to TRBJ2-7; no firm D call. The CDR3 runs to 15 residues. The V gene lost 1 base and the J gene lost 5 bases, with 16 bases spanning the gap. Per the germline V gene, CDR1 is SGHKS and CDR2 is YYEKEE (reference sequence). The CDR3: CASSLLGPLGHEQYF. DNA for the CDR3: TGTGCCAGCAGCTTGCTGGGTCCGCTCGGCCACGAGCAGTACTTC.

This clone has just a few counts. The chain joins TRBV6-5 to TRBJ2-7; 7 bases agree with TRBD1. This CDR3 is 11 amino acids long. Germline values: CDR1 MNHEY, CDR2 SVGAGI. Losses at the gene ends were 9 bases for V and 6 bases for J; bases not matched to a gene: 5. This chain's CDR3 is CASQQGSEQYF. The CDR3 DNA reads as TGTGCCAGTCAACAGGGGAGCGAGCAGTACTTC.

The chain recombines TRBV4-1 with TRBJ1-5; a weak D match, TRBD1 (6 bases). Deletions cut 0 bases from V and 2 bases from J, with 14 bases between. CDR1 is MGHRA and CDR2 is YSYEKL in the germline V gene. This CDR3 is 17 amino acids long. The CDR3 region is CASSQDGGSLRNQPQHF. CDR3 in DNA: TGCGCCAGCAGCCAAGATGGGGGCAGCCTTCGCAATCAGCCCCAGCATTTT.

The rearrangement links TRBV14 to TRBJ2-4; 13 nucleotides agree with TRBD2. The CDR3 length is 18 residues. Germline V gives CDR1 SGHDN, CDR2 FVKESK. V lost 4 bases, J lost 0 bases, and 6 bases stayed unmatched. The CDR3 spells CASSRGLAGILAKNIQYF. The CDR3 region has the DNA TGTGCCAGCAGCCGGGGACTAGCGGGGATCTTAGCCAAAAACATTCAGTACTTC.

The chain is built from TRBV11-1 and TRBJ2-1, with TRBD2 as a possible D gene (5 bases). V was clipped by 5 bases and J by 7 bases, with 15 bases between them. The germline gives CDR1 SGHAT, CDR2 FQDESV (reference sequence). The CDR3 extends over 14 amino acids. The CDR3 nucleotides read TGTGCCAGCAGCCCTAGGAGAGCGGATAATGAGCAGTTCTTC. Translated: CASSPRRADNEQFF.

V usage is TRBV5-1 and J usage is TRBJ2-5; 8 positions match TRBD1. This CDR3 has 17 residues. J gave up 0 bases and V 4 bases, and 11 bases lay outside the gene matches. CDR1 SGHRS and CDR2 YFSETQ come from the germline V gene. The CDR3: CASSGDRGRRYQETQYF. The CDR3, as DNA: TGCGCCAGCAGCGGAGACAGGGGTCGACGGTACCAAGAGACCCAGTACTTC. Full variable domain (remainder filled in from reference TRBV5-1 and TRBJ2-5): KAGVTQTPRYLIKTRGQQVTLSCSPISGHRSVSWYQQTPGQGLQFLFEYFSETQRNKGNFPGRFSGRQFSNSRSEMNVSTLELGDSALYLCASSGDRGRRYQETQYFGPGTRLLVL.

The J gene is TRBJ2-3, the V gene TRBV11-2; TRBD1 agrees at 8 bases. V was pared by 4 bases and J by 2 bases, with 8 bases of the junction left unmatched. This CDR3 is built from 16 residues. Germline V gene sequence: CDR1 SGHAT, CDR2 FQNNGV. CDR3 residues: CASSSQGTGHTDTQYF. CDR3 nucleotide sequence: TGTGCCAGCAGCTCACAGGGGACAGGACACACAGATACGCAGTATTTT.

This clone has a single count. V gene TRBV27 combines with J gene TRBJ2-7; TRBD1 is a possible D gene (5 bases). V was cut by 4 bases and J by 4 bases, with 8 bases left in between. Germline V gene data show CDR1 as MNHEY and CDR2 as SMNVEV (reference sequence). The CDR3 has 12 amino acids. As DNA, the CDR3 is TGTGCCAGCAGTTCTCAGGGTTACGAGCAGTACTTC. Translating it yields CASSSQGYEQYF.

The V gene is TRBV5-1, the J gene TRBJ2-2, with a tentative D call TRBD1 (6 bases). CDR1 is SGHRS, CDR2 YFSETQ, per germline. Trimming removed 3 bases at V and 7 bases at J, with 7 bases between. This CDR3 spans 12 amino acids. CDR3 in amino acids: CASSSQGGELFF. As DNA, the CDR3 is TGCGCCAGCAGCTCACAGGGCGGGGAGCTGTTTTTT.

This sequence joins TRBV7-3 and TRBJ2-5, with 10 bases matching TRBD2. J was trimmed by 5 bases and V by 6 bases; bases with no gene match: 9. This CDR3 is 15 amino acids long. Germline CDR1 is SGHTA and CDR2 is FQGTGA. This CDR3 reads CASSRSGGPGETQYF. The CDR3 bases are TGTGCCAGCAGTCGTAGCGGGGGGCCCGGTGAGACCCAGTACTTC. The whole variable domain, remainder taken from reference TRBV7-3 and TRBJ2-5, is GAGVSQTPSNKVTEKGKYVELRCDPISGHTALYWYRQSLGQGPEFLIYFQGTGAADDSGLPNDRFFAVRPEGSVSTLKIQRTERGDSAVYLCASSRSGGPGETQYFGPGTRLLVL.

The V gene is TRBV6-6, the J gene TRBJ2-2; D is uncertain. This CDR3 has 14 residues. V was cut by 6 bases and J by 2 bases, with 10 bases left in between. Germline CDR1 and CDR2: MNHNY and SVGAGI (reference sequence). The CDR3 loop reads CASREITNTGELFF. The DNA for the CDR3 is TGTGCCAGCAGGGAGATAACTAACACCGGGGAGCTGTTTTTT.

The rearrangement joins TRBV18 to TRBJ1-1; D unresolved. The CDR3 covers 12 residues. CDR1 KGHSH and CDR2 LQKENI come from the germline V gene. Trimming pared 3 bases from V and 5 bases from J, leaving 7 bases between. The CDR3 loop is CASSPTRTEAFF. In DNA form, the CDR3 reads TGTGCCAGCTCACCCACTAGGACTGAAGCTTTCTTT.

This sequence joins TRBV15 and TRBJ1-2; weak D call: TRBD1 (5 bases). The CDR3 length is 15 residues. Between the trimmed V and J ends, which lost 3 bases and 1 base, there was a span of 12 bases. Germline CDR1 reads LNHNV; CDR2 reads YYDKDF (reference sequence). Here the CDR3 reads CATSSWGGSNYGYTF. CDR3 coding DNA: TGTGCCACCAGCAGCTGGGGGGGGAGTAACTATGGCTACACCTTC.

V gene TRBV30 combines with J gene TRBJ1-1; D remains unclear. The germline gives CDR1 GTSNPN, CDR2 SVGIG (reference sequence). The CDR3 runs to 11 residues. The ends were cut back, 4 bases at V and 0 bases at J, with 3 bases in the middle. The DNA of the CDR3 is TGTGCCTGGACGTTGAACACTGAAGCTTTCTTT. This encodes CAWTLNTEAFF.

The J gene is TRBJ2-5, the V gene TRBV2; D perhaps matches TRBD1 (5 bases). This CDR3 contains 13 residues. Trimming removed 1 base from V and 7 bases from J, with 10 bases in between. Germline values: CDR1 SNHLY, CDR2 FYNNEI. In DNA form, the CDR3 reads TGTGCCAGCAGTGAAGAGCAGGGCGGGACCCAGTACTTC. Protein: CASSEEQGGTQYF.

The chain uses TRBV7-3 and TRBJ1-1; 9 bases are a match to TRBD1. Germline loops: CDR1 SGHTA, CDR2 FQGTGA. Trimming cost V 1 base and J 1 base; bases outside gene matches: 4. The CDR3 contains 16 residues. The CDR3 nucleotides are TGTGCCAGCAGCTTAATGGGGACAGGGTCGAACACTGAAGCTTTCTTT. It is translated as CASSLMGTGSNTEAFF.

V usage is TRBV18 and J usage is TRBJ1-1, with D unclear. Trimming took off 1 base at V and 1 base at J, with 10 bases between the two ends. Germline values: CDR1 KGHSH, CDR2 LQKENI. The CDR3 length is 15 residues. In DNA form, the CDR3 reads TGTGCCAGCTCACCACTAGTCAAGGGGAACACTGAAGCTTTCTTT. Translating it yields CASSPLVKGNTEAFF.

V is TRBV7-9 and J is TRBJ1-1, with D unclear. Germline V gene sequence: CDR1 SEHNR, CDR2 FQNEAQ (reference sequence). The CDR3 spans 14 residues. The ends were cut back, 5 bases at V and 7 bases at J, with 17 bases in the middle. Here the CDR3 reads CASSLTGGGREAFF. The CDR3 coding sequence is TGTGCCAGCAGCCTCACTGGAGGAGGGCGTGAAGCTTTCTTT. Supplemented by reference TRBV7-9 and TRBJ1-1, the full variable domain reads DTGVSQNPRHKITKRGQNVTFRCDPISEHNRLYWYRQTLGQGPEFLTYFQNEAQLEKSRLLSDRFSAERPKGSFSTLEIQRTEQGDSAMYLCASSLTGGGREAFFGQGTRLTVV.